Below are 19 T cell receptor beta chains sequenced from a single sample in a study of identical twins. TCRdb itself ran the 5' RACE reads through MiXCR, one entry per CDR3 protein. The sample carries a few hundred thousand distinct CDR3 sequences, more than 9% recorded once. These data also formed part of another study, on yellow fever vaccine responses in identical twins.

The specimen was PBMCs. These receptors came from a woman aged 18-29 years in good health.

This clonotype was seen repeatedly, ten times or more. The chain combines TRBV29-1 with TRBJ2-1, with D unclear. This CDR3 is 15 amino acids long. The V end lost 7 bases, the J end lost 0 bases, and 16 bases lay between the germline ends. The germline V gene encodes CDR1 SQVTM and CDR2 ANQGSEA. Written as DNA, the CDR3 is TGCAGCGGTTTCAGTCTCCGGAGCTCCTACAATGAGCAGTTCTTC. As protein: CSGFSLRSSYNEQFF.

This clonotype has more than one count but fewer than ten. The chain combines TRBV20-1 with TRBJ1-5, with no clear D. The germline V and J ends were trimmed by 3 bases and 4 bases, with 13 bases remaining between them. Germline values: CDR1 DFQATT, CDR2 SNEGSKA (reference sequence). The CDR3 runs to 14 residues. The CDR3 coding sequence is TGCAGTGCTAGTTTCTTGGCACCAAATCAGCCCCAGCATTTT. Translated, it gives CSASFLAPNQPQHF.

The gene calls are TRBV19 and TRBJ1-2, with D possibly being TRBD1 (5 bases). From germline, CDR1 is LNHDA and CDR2 SQIVND (reference sequence). This CDR3 is 15 amino acids long. The ends were cut back, 10 bases at V and 2 bases at J, with 20 bases in the middle. CDR3 in amino acids: CATTSGGGINYGYTF. The DNA of the CDR3 is TGTGCCACCACCTCCGGGGGGGGAATCAACTATGGCTACACCTTC. Supplemented by reference TRBV19 and TRBJ1-2, the full variable domain reads DGGITQSPKYLFRKEGQNVTLSCEQNLNHDAMYWYRQDPGQGLRLIYYSQIVNDFQKGDIAEGYSVSREKKESFPLTVTSAQKNPTAFYLCATTSGGGINYGYTFGSGTRLTVV.

This sequence joins TRBV7-9 and TRBJ2-7; D is perhaps TRBD1 or TRBD2 (5 bases each). Germline assignment: CDR1 SEHNR and CDR2 FQNEAQ (reference sequence). With 5 bases removed from V and 7 bases from J, the gap between germline ends came to 18 bases. This CDR3 is 14 amino acids long. The CDR3 nucleotides are TGTGCCAGCAGCAACCGGGACCTACCATCGGAGCAGTACTTC. Translated, it gives CASSNRDLPSEQYF.

This clonotype has more than one count but fewer than ten. V usage is TRBV20-1 and J usage is TRBJ2-7; the match to TRBD2 covers 9 bases. The CDR3 length is 13 residues. Germline V gene data show CDR1 as DFQATT and CDR2 as SNEGSKA (reference sequence). J lost 8 bases, V lost 5 bases, and 10 bases had no gene match. The CDR3 nucleotides read TGCAGTGCTCCACGTGACTCTAGCGGGAAGCAGTACTTC. Protein sequence: CSAPRDSSGKQYF.

Many counts were recorded for this clonotype. V gene TRBV6-6 combines with J gene TRBJ1-1; D gene unclear. The CDR3 length is 13 residues. In germline, CDR1 is MNHNY, CDR2 SVGAGI (reference sequence). V shed 4 bases and J shed 8 bases, with 14 bases lying between them. CDR3 loop: CASSSLVRGEAFF. The CDR3 region has the DNA TGTGCCAGCAGTTCCTTGGTCCGGGGAGAAGCTTTCTTT.

CDR3 in amino acids: CASSLSGAQPQHF. Written as DNA, the CDR3 is TGTGCCAGCAGCTTAAGTGGGGCTCAGCCCCAGCATTTT. The J gene is TRBJ1-5, the V gene TRBV7-9; D might be TRBD1 (5 bases). The germline CDR1 and CDR2 sequences are SEHNR and FQNEAQ (reference sequence). This CDR3 contains 13 residues. Between the trimmed V and J ends, which lost 2 bases and 6 bases, there was a span of 8 bases.

The V and J genes are TRBV5-1 and TRBJ2-7; unclear D gene. V dropped 0 bases and J dropped 1 base, with 11 bases sitting between them. CDR1 is SGHRS and CDR2 is YFSETQ in the germline V gene. The CDR3 extends over 15 amino acids. The CDR3 reads CASSLEGLLSYEQYF. In DNA, the CDR3 is TGCGCCAGCAGCTTGGAAGGGTTATTATCCTACGAGCAGTACTTC.

This clonotype was seen a handful of times. CDR3 loop: CASSGLAGAEYHVGTGELFF. In DNA form, the CDR3 reads TGTGCCAGCAGCGGACTAGCGGGGGCCGAATACCACGTTGGCACCGGGGAGCTGTTTTTT. The chain recombines TRBV3-1 with TRBJ2-2, with 13 bases that match TRBD2. Germline V gene sequence: CDR1 LGHDT, CDR2 YNNKEL (reference sequence). V lost 5 bases and J lost 4; bases outside the gene matches: 16. The CDR3 totals 20 residues.

This clonotype was observed at least ten times. The J gene is TRBJ2-5, the V gene TRBV27, with D perhaps matching TRBD1 or TRBD2 (6 bases each). CDR3 size: 15 residues. CDR1 is MNHEY, CDR2 SMNVEV, per germline (reference sequence). Trimming left V 3 bases short and J 2 bases short, with 13 bases between. As DNA, the CDR3 is TGTGCCAGCAGTTTGAAGGGGGGTAGGCAAGAGACCCAGTACTTC. Protein sequence: CASSLKGGRQETQYF.

There are many counts of this clonotype. The chain employs TRBV12-3 or TRBV12-4 and TRBJ2-7; D ambiguous. V was trimmed by 4 bases and J by 5 bases, leaving 15 bases between them. The CDR3 is 14 residues long. This chain's CDR3 is CASSSPYKSHEQYF. Written as DNA, the CDR3 is TGTGCCAGCAGTTCGCCCTACAAATCCCACGAGCAGTACTTC.

This clonotype came up a few times. The chain has TRBV7-3 and TRBJ2-1, with D perhaps TRBD1 (6 bases). The CDR3 extends over 14 amino acids. In germline, CDR1 is SGHTA, CDR2 FQGTGA. Trimming shortened V by 5 bases and J by 10 bases, and 18 bases separated the two germline ends. DNA for the CDR3: TGTGCCAGCAGCCCCCCCGGTAGTGGGGGCGAGCAGTTCTTC. It encodes CASSPPGSGGEQFF.

The table lists this clonotype with many counts. V usage is TRBV7-6 and J usage is TRBJ2-1, with no clear D. CDR1 is SGHVS, CDR2 FNYEAQ, per germline. The CDR3 sequence is 16 residues long. V dropped 1 base and J dropped 4 bases, with 14 bases sitting between them. As DNA, the CDR3 is TGTGCCAGCAGCTTAGATGCGACCCCTCGATACAATGAGCAGTTCTTC. Translating gives CASSLDATPRYNEQFF.

The chain carries TRBV4-3 and TRBJ2-3, with D unresolved. With 4 bases removed from V and 4 bases from J, the gap between germline ends came to 15 bases. The germline V gene encodes CDR1 LGHNA and CDR2 YSLEER. There are 15 residues in the CDR3. The CDR3 spells CASSPLIAVADTQYF. Here the CDR3 DNA reads TGCGCCAGCAGCCCGTTGATTGCCGTGGCAGATACGCAGTATTTT.

This clonotype was seen a handful of times. The genes are TRBV20-1 and TRBJ2-3, with 11 bases that match TRBD2. The CDR3 spans 15 residues. The J segment lost 4 bases and the V segment lost 0 bases, leaving 3 bases of the junction unmatched. Germline values: CDR1 DFQATT, CDR2 SNEGSKA (reference sequence). The CDR3 region has the DNA TGCAGTGCTAGAGAGGGACTAGCGGCTCCAGATACGCAGTATTTT. Its protein is CSAREGLAAPDTQYF.

In its sample, this clonotype was seen many times. The chain combines TRBV20-1 with TRBJ2-1, with a weak D call TRBD2 (7 bases). Per the germline V gene, CDR1 is DFQATT and CDR2 is SNEGSKA (reference sequence). CDR3 size: 17 residues. Trimming cost V 6 bases and J 0 bases, with 21 bases left between them. Written as DNA, the CDR3 is TGCAGTGCCAAATTCCCGAGGGGGGGGAGCTCCTACAATGAGCAGTTCTTC. Translated: CSAKFPRGGSSYNEQFF.

This clonotype was recorded a few times. The V gene is TRBV6-1, the J gene TRBJ2-2, with unresolved D. Trimming removed 7 bases at V and 0 bases at J, with 9 bases between. Germline CDR1 and CDR2: MNHNS and SASEGT. The CDR3 runs 14 residues. The CDR3 sequence: CASILGTNTGELFF. The CDR3 DNA reads TGTGCCAGCATACTGGGTACGAACACCGGGGAGCTGTTTTTT.

This clonotype was recorded at least ten times. The gene calls are TRBV10-3 and TRBJ2-3, with 10 bases matching TRBD2. This CDR3 spans 15 amino acids. CDR1 and CDR2 from the germline V gene are ENHRY and SYGVKD. J was trimmed by 1 base and V by 4 bases; bases with no gene match: 2. CDR3 region: CAISGTSGGTDTQYF. For the CDR3, the DNA is TGTGCCATCAGTGGGACTAGCGGAGGCACAGATACGCAGTATTTT.

The J gene is TRBJ2-5, the V gene TRBV7-8; 9 nucleotides agree with TRBD1. The CDR3 sequence is 14 residues long. Germline V gene lookup returns CDR1 SGHVS and CDR2 FQNEAQ. Trimming cost V 5 bases and J 5 bases; bases outside gene matches: 6. CDR3 loop: CASSAGQGTETQYF. CDR3 sequence (DNA): TGTGCCAGCAGCGCTGGACAGGGGACGGAGACCCAGTACTTC.